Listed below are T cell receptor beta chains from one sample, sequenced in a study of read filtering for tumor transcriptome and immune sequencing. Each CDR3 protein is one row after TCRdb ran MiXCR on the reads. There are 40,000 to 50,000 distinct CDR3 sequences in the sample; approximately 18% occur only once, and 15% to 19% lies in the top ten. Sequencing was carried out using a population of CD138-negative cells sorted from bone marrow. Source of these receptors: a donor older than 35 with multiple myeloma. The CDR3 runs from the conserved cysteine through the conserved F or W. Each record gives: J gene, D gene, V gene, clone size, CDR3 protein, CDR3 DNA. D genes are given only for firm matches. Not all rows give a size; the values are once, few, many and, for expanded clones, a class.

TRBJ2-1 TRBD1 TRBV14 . CASSPPFRAGGYNEQSF TGTGCCAGCAGCCCTCCGTTCAGAGCAGGGGGTTACAATGAGCAGTCCTTC
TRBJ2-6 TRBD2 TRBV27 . CASSLGAGAGANVLTF TGTGCCAGCAGTTTAGGTGCGGGAGCCGGGGCCAACGTCCTGACTTTC
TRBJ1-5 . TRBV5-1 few CASSLGSGQPQHF TGCGCCAGCAGCTTGGGCAGCGGTCAGCCCCAGCATTTT
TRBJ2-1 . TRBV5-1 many CASSSQTYNEQFF TGCGCCAGCAGCTCTCAAACCTACAATGAGCAGTTCTTC
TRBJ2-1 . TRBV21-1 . CSSSITERDEQFF TGCTCCAGCAGCATAACGGAGAGGGATGAGCAGTTCTTC
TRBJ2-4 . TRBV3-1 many CASSQGAPGAENIQYF TGTGCCAGCAGCCAAGGGGCCCCGGGGGCTGAAAACATTCAGTACTTC
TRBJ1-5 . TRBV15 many CATSKGNQPQHF TGTGCCACCAGCAAAGGAAATCAGCCCCAGCATTTT
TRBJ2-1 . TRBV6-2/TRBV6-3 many CASSYWGRDSGEQFF TGTGCCAGCAGTTACTGGGGACGGGATTCAGGTGAGCAGTTCTTC
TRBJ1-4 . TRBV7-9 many CASSPGGAGEKLFF TGTGCCAGCAGCCCGGGGGGGGCCGGTGAAAAACTGTTTTTT
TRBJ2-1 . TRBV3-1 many CASSQVRTGVDEQFF TGTGCCAGCAGCCAAGTTCGTACAGGTGTGGATGAGCAGTTCTTC
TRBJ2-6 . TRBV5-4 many CASSFPRGANVLTF TGTGCCAGCAGCTTCCCCCGAGGGGCCAACGTCCTGACTTTC
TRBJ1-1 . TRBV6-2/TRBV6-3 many CASSYKAAVSAFF TGTGCCAGCAGTTACAAGGCGGCAGTATCAGCTTTCTTT
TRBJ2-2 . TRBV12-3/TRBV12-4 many CASSWPNTGELFF TGTGCCAGCAGTTGGCCGAACACCGGGGAGCTGTTTTTT
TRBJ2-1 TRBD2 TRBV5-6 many CASSLGGGTYNEQFF TGTGCCAGCAGCTTGGGGGGGGGAACCTACAATGAGCAGTTCTTC
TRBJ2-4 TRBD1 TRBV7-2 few CASSLIGTGVVDIQYF TGTGCCAGCAGCTTAATAGGGACAGGGGTTGTAGACATTCAGTACTTC
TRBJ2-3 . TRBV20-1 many CSARQSTDTQYF TGCAGTGCTAGACAAAGCACAGATACGCAGTATTTT
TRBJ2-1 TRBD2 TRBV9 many CASSPRGGREDNEQFF TGTGCCAGCAGCCCCCGGGGCGGGAGAGAGGACAATGAGCAGTTCTTC
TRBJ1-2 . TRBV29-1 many CSVVRSAVYGYTF TGCAGCGTTGTACGTTCGGCGGTCTATGGCTACACCTTC
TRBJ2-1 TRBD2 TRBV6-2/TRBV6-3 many CASKGGRGSEQFF TGTGCCAGCAAGGGCGGGAGAGGGAGTGAGCAGTTCTTC
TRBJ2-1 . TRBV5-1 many CASSLGGPLMEQFF TGCGCCAGCAGCTTGGGGGGACCGCTTATGGAGCAGTTCTTC
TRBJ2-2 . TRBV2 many CASSRDQNTGELFF TGTGCCAGCAGTAGGGACCAAAACACCGGGGAGCTGTTTTTT
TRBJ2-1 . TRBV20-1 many CSAYSSAYNEQFF TGCAGTGCCTATTCTAGCGCATACAATGAGCAGTTCTTC
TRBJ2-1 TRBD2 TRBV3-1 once CVSSQPSSSGRGEQFF TGTGTCAGCAGCCAACCAAGTTCTAGCGGGAGGGGCGAGCAGTTCTTC
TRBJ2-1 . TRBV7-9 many CASSMTNNEQFF TGTGCCAGCAGCATGACAAACAATGAGCAGTTCTTC
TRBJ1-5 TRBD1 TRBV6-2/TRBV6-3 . CATTQQGAQPQHF TGTGCCACCACCCAGCAGGGGGCTCAGCCCCAGCATTTT
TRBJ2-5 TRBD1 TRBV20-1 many CSASGGRETQYF TGCAGTGCTTCAGGGGGCAGAGAGACCCAGTACTTC
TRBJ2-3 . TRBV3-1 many CASSQGGVNTQYF TGTGCCAGCAGCCAAGGGGGGGTTAATACGCAGTATTTT
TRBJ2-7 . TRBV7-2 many CASSLRTYSEQYF TGTGCCAGCAGCTTAAGGACTTACAGCGAGCAGTACTTC
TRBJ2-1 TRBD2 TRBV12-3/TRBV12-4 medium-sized CASSYIAGVNEQFF TGTGCCAGCAGTTATATAGCGGGAGTCAATGAGCAGTTCTTC
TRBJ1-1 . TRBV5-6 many CASLRGMETEAFF TGTGCCAGCTTACGGGGGATGGAAACTGAAGCTTTCTTT
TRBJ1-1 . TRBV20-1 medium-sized CSARDDGRKNTEAFF TGCAGTGCTAGAGATGACGGCAGAAAGAACACTGAAGCTTTCTTT
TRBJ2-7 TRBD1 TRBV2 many CASSLDRGRGEQYF TGTGCCAGCAGCCTAGACAGGGGGCGAGGCGAGCAGTACTTC
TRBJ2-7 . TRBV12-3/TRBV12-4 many CASSLVASGIEQYF TGTGCCAGCAGTTTAGTCGCCAGTGGTATCGAGCAGTACTTC
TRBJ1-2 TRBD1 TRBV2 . CASSRGNYGYTF TGTGCCAGCAGCAGGGGGAACTATGGCTACACCTTC
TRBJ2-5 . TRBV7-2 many CASSVQGYETQYF TGTGCCAGCAGCGTCCAGGGCTACGAGACCCAGTACTTC
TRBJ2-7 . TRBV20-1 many CSARGRAGRSGTYEQYF TGCAGTGCTAGAGGTCGGGCGGGCCGGAGCGGTACCTACGAGCAGTACTTC